A single T cell receptor beta chain is shown here with its context. TCRdb processed the RT-PCR reads anew with MiXCR; each CDR3 protein has one entry. The data show about 680,000 distinct CDR3 sequences, around 14% seen once. CDR3 length: 14 amino acids. The V and J ends lost 6 bases and 3 bases, in that order; junction bases with no gene match: 2. Germline V gives CDR1 MNHEY, CDR2 SVGAGI. Material: memory CD4+ T cells from blood. The V gene is TRBV6-5, the J gene TRBJ1-4; 9 positions match TRBD1. The TCR originated in a female donor in good health, serving as a healthy control. The CDR3 reads CASRRTGANEKLFF. CDR3 sequence (DNA): TGTGCCAGCAGGAGGACAGGGGCTAATGAAAAACTGTTTTTT.